This T cell receptor (beta chain) was documented in a study of Ad26.COV2.S vaccination and SARS-CoV-2 variants. At the level of the study: The study gave Ad26.COV2.S intramuscularly, once or twice 56 days apart. Notes on the study in general: Responses of T cells in total may have been underestimated by the TCR breadth and depth analyses. Reported post-vaccination CD8+ and CD4+ T cell responses to spike showed substantial breadth. Participants in the vaccine arm had higher spike-specific TCR breadth; placebo recipients had lower.

This clone has just one count. Its antigen is currently unknown. Treatment defined: some 19 received Ad26.COV2.S at low or high dose, single or two shots; roughly five received placebo; per-sample allocation not given. Sampling happened 63 days after the first vaccine or placebo injection. Only in-frame clones appear in the TCRdb table, and some are missing; sequencing was by immunoSEQ multiplex PCR. The data show fewer than 600,000 clones, with 80% to 90% seen just once and 1.7% held by the top ten. This CDR3 is 15 amino acids long. Germline V lookup: CDR1 MDHEN, CDR2 SYDVKM. The V and J ends lost 7 bases and 4 bases respectively, with 19 bases between them.

V gene TRBV28 combines with J gene TRBJ2-5; D is possibly TRBD2 (7 bases). This clonotype was obtained from a person aged 18 to 59 who received the Ad26.COV2.S COVID-19 vaccine or a placebo. Sequencing was performed on peripheral blood, taken in a trial of Ad26.COV2.S vaccine versus placebo. Here the CDR3 reads CASTHAWGGAETQYF. The CDR3 nucleotides are TGTGCCAGCACCCACGCCTGGGGGGGCGCAGAGACCCAGTACTTC.